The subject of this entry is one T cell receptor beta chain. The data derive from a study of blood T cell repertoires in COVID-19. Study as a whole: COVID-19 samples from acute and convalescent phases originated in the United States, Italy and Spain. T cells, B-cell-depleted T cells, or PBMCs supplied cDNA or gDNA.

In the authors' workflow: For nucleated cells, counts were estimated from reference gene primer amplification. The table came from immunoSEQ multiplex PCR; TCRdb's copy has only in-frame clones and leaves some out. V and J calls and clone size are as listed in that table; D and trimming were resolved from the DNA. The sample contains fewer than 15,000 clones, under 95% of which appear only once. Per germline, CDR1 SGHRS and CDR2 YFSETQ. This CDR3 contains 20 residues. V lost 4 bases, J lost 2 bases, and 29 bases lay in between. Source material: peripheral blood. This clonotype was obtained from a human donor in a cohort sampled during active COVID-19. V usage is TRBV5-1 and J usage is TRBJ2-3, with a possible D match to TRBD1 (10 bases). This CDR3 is CASSTGTGAGRGGPTDTQYF. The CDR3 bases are TGCGCCAGCAGCACCGGGACAGGGGCTGGGCGGGGGGGCCCCACAGATACGCAGTATTTT.